The rows below give T cell receptor beta chains drawn from one sample of a study of blood T cell repertoires in COVID-19. Measured with immunoSEQ multiplex PCR; TCRdb has only the in-frame clones, and not every one. The sample yields roughly 110,000 clones, roughly 88% seen once. The sequencing sample was made of peripheral blood. The origin of the receptors is a woman aged 70-85 years with acute or convalescent COVID-19. Each CDR3 is given with its conserved first and last residue. A D gene is named only where the DNA matches it firmly. A clone size is listed for some rows: how often the clone was seen (once, few, many), or a class if it is expanded.

d_gene,j_gene,v_gene,abundance,CDR3aa,CDR3nt
-,TRBJ1-2,TRBV19,-,CASRPSGRNYGYTF,TGTGCCAGTAGGCCCTCAGGCAGAAACTATGGCTACACCTTC
-,TRBJ1-2,TRBV4-1,-,CASSQDLRTAHGYTF,TGCGCCAGCAGCCAAGATCTAAGGACAGCGCATGGCTACACCTTC
-,TRBJ1-2,TRBV18,few,CASSQAEQVIYGYTF,TGTGCCAGCTCACAGGCCGAACAGGTCATCTATGGCTACACCTTC
TRBD2,TRBJ2-3,TRBV5-1,-,CASSLAVAGGNTQYF,TGCGCCAGCAGCTTGGCAGTAGCGGGGGGGAATACGCAGTATTTT
-,TRBJ2-2,TRBV12-3/TRBV12-4,-,CASSDGELFF,TGTGCCAGCTCAGACGGGGAGCTGTTTTTT
-,TRBJ1-6,TRBV7-9,-,CASSLGHRDSPLHF,TGTGCCAGCAGCTTAGGGCACAGGGACTCACCCCTCCACTTT
TRBD1,TRBJ1-1,TRBV7-9,-,CASSLAPSTGGAFF,TGTGCCAGCAGCTTAGCCCCTTCGACAGGGGGTGCTTTCTTT
-,TRBJ2-5,TRBV7-6,-,CASSGGETQYF,TGTGCCAGCAGCGGGGGGGAGACCCAGTACTTC
TRBD1,TRBJ1-5,TRBV5-1,once,CASSSQGGNQPQHF,TGCGCCAGCAGCTCGCAGGGGGGCAATCAGCCCCAGCATTTT
TRBD1,TRBJ1-5,TRBV28,-,CASSSAGGGQPQHF,TGTGCCAGCAGTTCGGCAGGGGGCGGGCAGCCCCAGCATTTT
TRBD1,TRBJ2-3,TRBV5-4,-,CASSSGTGRPNTQYF,TGTGCCAGCAGCTCCGGGACAGGGAGACCAAATACGCAGTATTTT
-,TRBJ2-7,TRBV7-6,-,CASSLAAGGSYEQYF,TGTGCCAGCAGCTTAGCGGCGGGTGGTTCCTACGAGCAGTACTTC
-,TRBJ2-1,TRBV15,-,CATSREGGRDGYNEQFF,TGTGCCACCAGCAGAGAGGGGGGTCGTGACGGGTACAATGAGCAGTTCTTC
TRBD1,TRBJ2-5,TRBV9,-,CASSPRLGTGGSETQYF,TGTGCCAGCAGCCCTCGTCTAGGGACAGGGGGGTCAGAGACCCAGTACTTC
TRBD2,TRBJ2-2,TRBV5-1,-,CASSSRWTSGGNPGELFF,TGCGCCAGCAGCTCCCGCTGGACTAGCGGGGGCAATCCCGGGGAGCTGTTTTTT
TRBD2,TRBJ2-1,TRBV5-1,few,CASSLASGRYNEQFF,TGCGCCAGCAGCTTGGCTAGCGGGAGGTACAATGAGCAGTTCTTC
TRBD1,TRBJ2-5,TRBV12-5,-,CASGLVTTGEETQYF,TGTGCTAGTGGTTTGGTAACGACAGGGGAAGAGACCCAGTACTTC
-,TRBJ2-7,TRBV3-1/TRBV3-2,once,CASSQDPGYEQYF,TGTGCCAGCAGCCAAGACCCAGGATATGAGCAGTACTTC
TRBD1,TRBJ2-2,TRBV10-1,-,CASSEDRGSGELFF,TGCGCCAGCAGTGAGGACAGGGGGTCCGGGGAGCTGTTTTTT
-,TRBJ1-3,TRBV9,-,CASSPRLSSGNTIYF,TGTGCCAGCAGCCCCCGACTGAGCTCTGGAAACACCATATATTTT
TRBD2,TRBJ2-3,TRBV6-1,-,CASSEPRRGGTDTQYF,TGTGCCAGCAGTGAACCTCGGCGGGGGGGCACAGATACGCAGTATTTT
TRBD1,TRBJ1-3,TRBV6-1,once,CASSGNPTGEERNTIYF,TGTGCCAGCAGTGGAAATCCGACAGGGGAAGAAAGAAACACCATATATTTT
-,TRBJ1-4,TRBV18,-,CASSPEGVGEKLFF,TGTGCCAGCTCACCGGAGGGAGTGGGTGAAAAACTGTTTTTT
TRBD1,TRBJ2-2,TRBV3-1/TRBV3-2,once,CASSQERAGGTGELFF,TGTGCCAGCAGCCAAGAAAGGGCAGGGGGCACCGGGGAGCTGTTTTTT
TRBD1,TRBJ1-2,TRBV4-1,-,CASSPLRQGGGYTF,TGCGCCAGCAGCCCACTTAGACAGGGTGGCGGCTACACCTTC
-,TRBJ2-7,TRBV11-2,-,CASSPVSYEQYF,TGTGCCAGCAGCCCAGTGTCCTACGAGCAGTACTTC
TRBD1,TRBJ2-1,TRBV4-1,-,CASSQENRQGVDEQFF,TGCGCCAGCAGCCAAGAAAACAGACAGGGGGTGGATGAGCAGTTCTTC
TRBD1,TRBJ1-2,TRBV6-5,-,CASSYSTGNYGYTF,TGTGCCAGCAGTTACTCGACAGGGAACTATGGCTACACCTTC
TRBD1,TRBJ1-5,TRBV7-2,-,CASSWDRDQPQHF,TGTGCCAGCAGTTGGGACAGGGATCAGCCCCAGCATTTT
-,TRBJ1-1,TRBV19,-,CASSPREAGAEAFF,TGTGCCAGTAGTCCCCGGGAAGCCGGGGCTGAAGCTTTCTTT
-,TRBJ2-3,TRBV9,-,CASSFPAGGDTQYF,TGTGCCAGCAGCTTCCCAGCAGGGGGGGATACGCAGTATTTT
TRBD1,TRBJ1-6,TRBV19,-,CAAGTAGNSPLHF,TGTGCCGCCGGGACAGCCGGTAATTCACCCCTCCACTTT
TRBD1,TRBJ1-2,TRBV5-4,-,CASSLGTGGAGLGGYTF,TGTGCCAGCAGCTTGGGGACAGGGGGCGCTGGTTTGGGCGGCTACACCTTC
TRBD1,TRBJ1-5,TRBV4-2,-,CASSQEPGQGYQPQHF,TGTGCCAGCAGCCAAGAACCCGGACAGGGCTATCAGCCCCAGCATTTT
-,TRBJ1-5,TRBV6-5,-,CASISQTYSNQPQHF,TGTGCCAGCATATCCCAGACATATAGCAATCAGCCCCAGCATTTT
-,TRBJ1-3,TRBV5-1,-,CASSSQLSGNTIYF,TGCGCCAGCAGCTCACAGCTCTCTGGAAACACCATATATTTT
-,TRBJ2-5,TRBV5-1,-,CASSPAPSRETQYF,TGCGCCAGCAGTCCGGCCCCCAGCAGGGAGACCCAGTACTTC
-,TRBJ1-1,TRBV5-6,-,CASSSFGRVGTEAFF,TGTGCCAGCAGCTCATTTGGGAGGGTAGGGACTGAAGCTTTCTTT
-,TRBJ1-2,TRBV9,-,CASSVELGGFGGYTF,TGTGCCAGCAGCGTAGAACTTGGCGGGTTTGGGGGCTACACCTTC
TRBD1,TRBJ1-2,TRBV3-1/TRBV3-2,-,CASSLSDRAGGYTF,TGTGCCAGCAGCCTCTCGGACAGGGCGGGTGGCTACACCTTC
TRBD1,TRBJ1-1,TRBV28,-,CASSPTDRENTEAFF,TGTGCCAGCAGTCCCACGGACAGGGAGAACACTGAAGCTTTCTTT
TRBD1,TRBJ1-2,TRBV7-9,-,CASSLEGQGRDYGYTF,TGTGCCAGCAGCTTAGAGGGACAGGGGCGGGACTATGGCTACACCTTC
-,TRBJ2-3,TRBV7-8,few,CASSLGARTVTSTDTQYF,TGTGCCAGCAGCTTAGGGGCCCGGACAGTAACTAGCACAGATACGCAGTATTTT
TRBD1,TRBJ1-5,TRBV10-3,-,CATGQDNQPQHF,TGTGCCACGGGACAGGACAATCAGCCCCAGCATTTT
TRBD1,TRBJ2-1,TRBV5-1,-,CASSLEGANEQFF,TGCGCCAGCAGCTTGGAGGGGGCCAATGAGCAGTTCTTC
-,TRBJ2-1,TRBV18,-,CASSRPTENNEQFF,TGTGCCAGCTCACGGCCGACAGAAAACAATGAGCAGTTCTTC
-,TRBJ1-6,TRBV19,-,CASSINYASPLHF,TGTGCCAGTAGTATAAACTATGCCTCACCCCTCCACTTT
-,TRBJ1-4,TRBV19,-,CASSRSGIDEKLFF,TGTGCCAGTAGTAGGTCGGGAATCGATGAAAAACTGTTTTTT
-,TRBJ2-7,TRBV7-8,-,CASSLGLGDYEQYF,TGTGCCAGCAGCTTAGGTCTAGGGGACTACGAGCAGTACTTC